The 10 T cell receptor beta chains reported below all come from one sample, sequenced in a study of Graves' ophthalmopathy and Graves' hyperthyroidism. Using RNA transcripts, the TCR beta CDR3 regions were amplified. HTBI primers were employed in first-round RT-PCR, then a second-round multiplex PCR followed. From the multiplex PCR reads, TCRdb called clonotypes with MiXCR, one entry per CDR3 protein. Among about 400,000 distinct CDR3 sequences listed, 15% to 20% were seen once. Sequencing was done on a sample of peripheral blood. The receptors here all came from a woman in her late teens or twenties with Graves' ophthalmopathy.

V is TRBV5-1 and J is TRBJ1-1; no clear D gene. The CDR3 totals 13 residues. Germline CDR1 is SGHRS and CDR2 is YFSETQ. V was cut by 4 bases and J by 4 bases, with 11 bases left in between. The CDR3 bases are TGCGCCAGCAGCCCCCTTGGAACCACTGAAGCTTTCTTT. Protein product: CASSPLGTTEAFF.

The gene calls are TRBV7-9 and TRBJ1-6, with a weak D call TRBD1 (6 bases). The ends were cut back, 2 bases at V and 7 bases at J, with 12 bases in the middle. Germline CDR1 reads SEHNR; CDR2 reads FQNEAQ (reference sequence). The CDR3 contains 15 residues. The CDR3 DNA is TGTGCCAGCAGCTTAAACAGGGAGCAAAATTCACCCCTCCACTTT. Translating it yields CASSLNREQNSPLHF.

This clonotype was detected many times. CDR3 bases: TGTGCCAGCAGTTTTGTGGGCCGTATCCCGTACACCCCTGACTATGGCTACACCTTC. Translated: CASSFVGRIPYTPDYGYTF. The chain joins TRBV12-3 or TRBV12-4 to TRBJ1-2; D gene unclear. V was pared by 3 bases and J by 3 bases, with 26 bases between. The CDR3 extends over 19 amino acids.

The chain recombines TRBV6-2 or TRBV6-3 with TRBJ2-5; D possibly uses TRBD1 or TRBD2 (5 bases each). This CDR3 has 13 amino acids. V lost 2 bases to trimming and J lost 5 bases, with 9 bases between them. The germline gives CDR1 MNHEY, CDR2 SVGEGT. The CDR3 here is CASSYRDGETQYF. In DNA form, the CDR3 reads TGTGCCAGCAGTTACAGGGACGGGGAGACCCAGTACTTC.

This clonotype was detected many times. This may be a read error, as it is one base from a much larger clone. The chain couples TRBV6-1 to TRBJ1-1, with 7 bases identical to TRBD1. CDR3 size: 12 residues. The germline CDR1 and CDR2 sequences are MNHNS and SASEGT. Germline trimming cut 6 bases from V and 8 bases from J; bases unmatched to any gene: 6. For the CDR3, the DNA is TGTGCCAGCAGACCGCCAGGGGGAGAAGCTTTCTTT. This gives the protein CASRPPGGEAFF.

This clonotype was counted many times. This chain joins TRBV28 and TRBJ1-5; D unclear. V shed 3 bases and J shed 7 bases, with 10 bases lying between them. From germline, CDR1 is MDHEN and CDR2 SYDVKM. The CDR3 contains 13 residues. CDR3 region: CASSLGRTQPQHF. In nucleotides, the CDR3 is TGTGCCAGCAGTTTGGGCCGAACCCAGCCCCAGCATTTT.

This chain links TRBV27 with TRBJ2-7; D might be TRBD2 (6 bases). This CDR3 is 15 amino acids long. Germline V gives CDR1 MNHEY, CDR2 SMNVEV (reference sequence). Between the trimmed V and J ends, which lost 1 base and 3 bases, there was a span of 13 bases. CDR3 protein: CASSLFPSANYEQYF. The CDR3 DNA is TGTGCCAGCAGTTTATTTCCTAGCGCAAACTACGAGCAGTACTTC.

This clonotype has just one count. The rearrangement links TRBV2 to TRBJ1-1, with 9 bases fitting TRBD1. CDR1 and CDR2 from the germline V gene are SNHLY and FYNNEI. This CDR3 is 15 amino acids long. With V trimmed by 6 bases and J by 4 bases, 9 bases remained unmatched. In DNA, the CDR3 is TGTGCCAGCAGCCAAGGACAGGGGAAATTCACTGAAGCTTTCTTT. Translating gives CASSQGQGKFTEAFF.

This clonotype was seen ten or more times. A read error is likely, as this CDR3 ends without the conserved phenylalanine or tryptophan. J is TRBJ1-1 and V is TRBV29-1; D possibly corresponds to TRBD1 (6 bases). CDR1 and CDR2 from the germline V gene are SQVTM and ANQGSEA. Trimming removed 4 bases at V and 0 bases at J, with 12 bases between. The CDR3 contains 14 residues. DNA of the CDR3: TGCAGCGTTGGTAGACAGGAGCTGAACACTGAAGCTTTCCTT. Translating gives CSVGRQELNTEAFL.

The chain carries TRBV28 and TRBJ1-3, with 8 bases aligning to TRBD1. V shed 6 bases and J 4 bases; nucleotides not matched to a gene: 8. From germline, CDR1 is MDHEN and CDR2 SYDVKM. The CDR3 covers 15 residues. CDR3 region: CASSDRQGRGNTIYF. In nucleotides, the CDR3 is TGTGCCAGCAGCGACAGACAGGGGCGGGGAAACACCATATATTTT.